This TCR beta chain was found in a study of blood T cell repertoires in COVID-19 (dated by TCRdb to 2018 to 2020). In terms of the full investigation: Samples covering the acute and convalescent phases of COVID-19 were provided by collaborators in the United States, Italy and Spain. The material from the prospective study consisted of cDNA or gDNA derived from T cells, B-cell-depleted T cells, or PBMCs. A de-identified subject ID, COVID-19 status, age in years and sex were almost always included in the sample metadata. Where HLA class I and class II types were available, the types were taken from metadata supplied by the sample provider, not from assay-based typing. Subjects who had been exposed to COVID-19, were actively infected with it, or had recovered from it provided the deeply sampled blood TCRbeta repertoires that made up the dataset. The repertoires were released in a freely available public database meant as a resource for research on the immune response to SARS-CoV-2. Samples came from the ongoing ImmuneRACE study (first 160 participants) plus 1,254 subjects from 6 global collaborators.

CDR1 and CDR2 (SGHRS, YFSETQ) derive from the germline V gene. The CDR3 has 13 amino acids, counting the end cysteine and phenylalanine. Of all the DNA, just the CDR3 is kept, 39 bases in frame from base 1. Trimming at the junction amounts to 3 bases on V and 3 bases on J, and the germline ends lie 9 bases apart. TCRbeta CDR3 regions were amplified from genomic DNA using the immunoSEQ Assay, a bias-controlled multiplex PCR. Under the source paper's analysis protocol: The number of nucleated cells in each sample was estimated from the amplification of reference gene primers within the assay. To quantify the absolute abundance of each unique TCRbeta CDR3 rearrangement, sequence reads were collapsed and filtered. Productive Simpson clonality was computed per sample as the square root of Simpson's diversity index over productive rearrangements. Imported from immuneACCESS, the table was reduced by TCRdb to in-frame sequences with V and J called. These copies leave out some clones; in studies compared against another copy, an unresolved V gene accounts for under half, and the cause of the remainder is not known. The D gene and trimming were derived from the DNA, and the V and J assignments and clone size from that table. The sample data list tens of thousands of clones, and more than 85% of these were observed just once. The top ten clonotypes cover roughly 4.2% of the sample.

The collaborating institutions used their own protocols to collect whole blood in K2EDTA tubes. For TCRbeta analysis, collaborators shipped samples as frozen whole blood, isolated PBMCs, or DNA extracted from either of those sample types. Overall study outcomes, separate from this receptor: The quantity of clinical and demographic metadata differed by source and by participant and was supplied without curation.

In the case of this clone: Its antigen is unknown. Nothing much larger sits one base from this clone, and base qualities are not available.

The sample comprised peripheral blood. The source is a man aged 50 to 59 with active COVID-19. The sequence is built from TRBV5-1 and TRBJ2-5; a tentative D match to TRBD1 spans 6 bases. The DNA sequence is given as TGCGCCAGCAGCTCGGGACAAGAAGAGACCCAGTACTTC. Its translation reads: CASSSGQEETQYF.